The 15 T cell receptor beta chains in this list originate from one sample, sequenced in a study of control samples from healthy donors and cancer patients. The assay was immunoSEQ multiplex PCR, and TCRdb's table has in-frame clones only and misses some. The table includes some 130,000 clones, 92% detected once. Sequencing input: blood. The receptors derive from a woman aged 45-65 years in good health.

CDR3 in amino acids: CASSIGGLGQPQHF. In nucleotides, the CDR3 is TGTGCCAGTAGTATAGGGGGACTGGGCCAGCCCCAGCATTTT. The rearrangement links TRBV19 to TRBJ1-5; tentatively, D is TRBD1 (5 bases). The V gene's germline CDR1 is LNHDA and CDR2 SQIVND (reference sequence). CDR3 length equals 14 residues. Trimming removed 1 base from V and 7 bases from J, with 11 bases in between.

The chain uses TRBV23-1 and TRBJ2-2; 7 bases match TRBD1. TRBV23-1 is given ORF status, its function remaining uncertain. Trimming took 3 bases from V and 7 from J; bases not matched to a gene: 20. The CDR3 loop spans 19 amino acids. CDR3 protein: CASSHHRERGPGYGGELFF. In nucleotides, the CDR3 is TGCGCCAGCAGTCACCACCGCGAGAGGGGGCCAGGGTACGGCGGGGAGCTGTTTTTT.

This chain uses TRBV7-6 with TRBJ1-3, with D perhaps matching TRBD1 (5 bases). The CDR3 length is 14 residues. V was shortened by 1 base and J by 7 bases, with 11 bases between the two germline ends. Germline values: CDR1 SGHVS, CDR2 FNYEAQ. CDR3 region: CASSLGGSANTIYF. The CDR3, as DNA: TGTGCCAGCAGCTTAGGGGGGTCGGCGAACACCATATATTTT. Using reference TRBV7-6 and TRBJ1-3 for the parts outside the CDR3, the full variable domain is GAGVSQSPRYKVTKRGQDVALRCDPISGHVSLYWYRQALGQGPEFLTYFNYEAQQDKSGLPNDRFSAERPEGSISTLTIQRTEQRDSAMYRCASSLGGSANTIYFGEGSWLTVV.

This clone showed up just once. The CDR3 bases are TGTGCCAGCAGCCCCCGGGACAGGGGGCGCGTGGATGGCTACACCTTC. Protein sequence: CASSPRDRGRVDGYTF. The V gene is TRBV2, the J gene TRBJ1-2; 12 bases are a match to TRBD1. After removal of 6 bases from V and 6 bases from J, the junction contained 11 bases not matched to a gene. This CDR3 contains 16 residues. Germline assignment: CDR1 SNHLY and CDR2 FYNNEI.

This sequence joins TRBV4-1 and TRBJ1-2, with 8 bases lining up with TRBD1. From germline, CDR1 is MGHRA and CDR2 YSYEKL. V shed 4 bases and J 3 bases; nucleotides not matched to a gene: 1. The CDR3 covers 13 residues. The CDR3 DNA reads TGCGCCAGCAGCCCGACAGGGGACTATGGCTACACCTTC. Residues: CASSPTGDYGYTF.

The gene calls are TRBV30 and TRBJ1-6, with D possibly being TRBD1 (6 bases). The germline V and J ends were trimmed by 5 bases and 10 bases, with 12 bases remaining between them. Germline V gene data show CDR1 as GTSNPN and CDR2 as SVGIG (reference sequence). The CDR3 is made up of 12 amino acids. The CDR3 DNA follows: TGTGCCTGGGCGGGGGGCACGTCACCCCTCCACTTT. It specifies CAWAGGTSPLHF.

This clone was recorded once. The rearrangement links TRBV4-1 to TRBJ1-2; D ambiguous. CDR3 length equals 15 residues. V lost 0 bases and J 3 bases, leaving 11 bases between the germline ends. Per germline, CDR1 MGHRA and CDR2 YSYEKL. The CDR3 protein is CASSQEGGNYYGYTF. The CDR3 DNA reads TGCGCCAGCAGCCAAGAAGGAGGGAACTACTATGGCTACACCTTC.

The CDR3 bases are TGTGCCAGTACGGGCTCCTATAATTCACCCCTCCACTTT. Amino acids: CASTGSYNSPLHF. J is TRBJ1-6 and V is TRBV12-3 or TRBV12-4; D unresolved. V lost 9 bases and J 0 bases, leaving 6 bases between the germline ends. The CDR3 covers 13 residues.

This chain's CDR3 is CASSSEGSGRGYTF. The CDR3, as DNA: TGCGCCAGCAGCTCGGAGGGGTCAGGAAGGGGCTACACCTTC. The chain combines TRBV5-1 with TRBJ1-2; tentatively, D is TRBD1 (5 bases). Germline CDR1 and CDR2: SGHRS and YFSETQ. Deletions cut 3 bases from V and 8 bases from J, with 17 bases between. CDR3 size: 14 residues.

V is TRBV6-5 and J is TRBJ1-2; no reliable D call. CDR3 length equals 14 residues. V gave up 6 bases and J gave up 5 bases, with 16 bases separating them. Germline loops: CDR1 MNHEY, CDR2 SVGAGI. Written as DNA, the CDR3 is TGTGCCAGCAGGCTCTTAAACGGAGGATATGGCTACACCTTC. Its translation is CASRLLNGGYGYTF.

This chain uses TRBV6-6 with TRBJ2-3, with D possibly TRBD1 on 7 matching bases. The CDR3 sequence is 17 residues long. With 5 bases removed from V and 2 bases from J, the gap between germline ends came to 20 bases. The germline CDR1 and CDR2 sequences are MNHNY and SVGAGI (reference sequence). CDR3: CASSRFIIRGATDTQYF. Here the CDR3 DNA reads TGTGCCAGCAGTCGCTTTATAATCAGGGGGGCCACAGATACGCAGTATTTT.

In DNA form, the CDR3 reads TGTGCCACTAGGGGGCAGTTCAATCAGCCCCAGCATTTT. Translation: CATRGQFNQPQHF. The rearrangement links TRBV19 to TRBJ1-5; 7 nucleotides match TRBD1. Germline V gene data show CDR1 as LNHDA and CDR2 as SQIVND (reference sequence). V was clipped by 10 bases and J by 3 bases; unmatched bases: 6. The CDR3 has 13 amino acids.

This chain links TRBV5-6 with TRBJ2-3; D might be TRBD2 (6 bases). There are 16 residues in the CDR3. Germline loops: CDR1 SGHDT, CDR2 YYEEEE. With 4 bases removed from V and 3 bases from J, the gap between germline ends came to 18 bases. The CDR3 DNA is TGTGCCAGCAGCCGGGTAGCGTTGGGGAGGACAGATACGCAGTATTTT. It translates to CASSRVALGRTDTQYF.

The chain recombines TRBV19 with TRBJ1-3; TRBD1 is a possible D gene (6 bases). Trimming pared 6 bases from V and 4 bases from J, leaving 10 bases between. Germline lookup yields CDR1 LNHDA and CDR2 SQIVND (reference sequence). The CDR3 extends over 13 amino acids. In nucleotides, the CDR3 is TGTGCCAGTAGCCCGGGACAAGGAAACACCATATATTTT. Protein product: CASSPGQGNTIYF. The variable domain in full, completed from reference TRBV19 and TRBJ1-3, reads DGGITQSPKYLFRKEGQNVTLSCEQNLNHDAMYWYRQDPGQGLRLIYYSQIVNDFQKGDIAEGYSVSREKKESFPLTVTSAQKNPTAFYLCASSPGQGNTIYFGEGSWLTVV.

This chain connects TRBV11-2 to TRBJ2-5; 7 nucleotides match TRBD2. V trimming: 1 base; J trimming: 3 bases; junction bases outside the gene matches: 5. CDR1 and CDR2 from the germline V gene are SGHAT and FQNNGV. The CDR3 is 15 residues long. The DNA for the CDR3 is TGTGCCAGCAGCTTAGTATGGACTAGAGAAGAGACCCAGTACTTC. Translating it yields CASSLVWTREETQYF.